The 28 T cell receptor beta chains below were found in one sample sequenced in a study of cytomegalovirus exposure and HLA in healthy donors (dated by TCRdb to about 2017). Receptor amplification or capture employed the immunoSEQ multiplex PCR assay. In its TCRdb copy, this immuneACCESS table keeps in-frame sequences only and misses some clones. Where compared with another copy, unresolved V genes explain less than half of these, and the others have no known cause. For this sample there are tens of thousands of clones; roughly 97% appear just once. The ten largest account for around 2.2% of the sample. Sequences were obtained from PBMCs. All receptors derive from a man younger than 35 in good health and CMV-seronegative.

The chain is built from TRBV28 and TRBJ1-1; D ambiguous. The CDR3 runs 11 residues. The germline V and J ends were trimmed by 6 bases and 4 bases, with 6 bases remaining between them. CDR1 is MDHEN, CDR2 SYDVKM, per germline. CDR3 bases: TGTGCCAGCAGCCCCTCCACTGAAGCTTTCTTT. Its translation is CASSPSTEAFF.

V usage is TRBV9 and J usage is TRBJ2-7; the match to TRBD2 covers 7 bases. The V gene's germline CDR1 is SGDLS and CDR2 YYNGEE. The ends lost 2 bases at V and 1 base at J; junction bases unmatched: 6. The CDR3 has 15 residues. CDR3 sequence (DNA): TGTGCCAGCAGCGTCGGGACTACAGGTTCCTACGAGCAGTACTTC. It codes for CASSVGTTGSYEQYF.

This clone was seen a handful of times. The V and J genes are TRBV29-1 and TRBJ2-7, with no clear D. The germline gives CDR1 SQVTM, CDR2 ANQGSEA. The CDR3 loop spans 13 amino acids. Trimming pared 6 bases from V and 1 base from J, leaving 13 bases between. The CDR3 DNA reads as TGCAGCGTACAAGACGGAGAGTCCTACGAGCAGTACTTC. It translates to CSVQDGESYEQYF.

Written as DNA, the CDR3 is TGTGCCAGCAGCTTAGCCGCCTCTAGGATAGGTTCCTACGAGCAGTACTTC. Protein sequence: CASSLAASRIGSYEQYF. The V gene is TRBV7-2, the J gene TRBJ2-7; D remains ambiguous. CDR1 is SGHTA and CDR2 is FQGNSA in the germline V gene. Trimming cost V 0 bases and J 1 base, with 16 bases left between them. The CDR3 consists of 17 residues.

This clone was detected once. The rearrangement links TRBV6-5 to TRBJ1-2; the D is unclear. The V end lost 6 bases, the J end lost 7 bases, and 15 bases lay between the germline ends. Germline lookup yields CDR1 MNHEY and CDR2 SVGAGI. This CDR3 region has 13 residues. CDR3 sequence: CASSPHTYPGYTF. The CDR3, as DNA: TGTGCCAGCAGCCCACACACATATCCTGGCTACACCTTC.

The V and J genes are TRBV5-1 and TRBJ1-2; no definite D call. With 4 bases removed from V and 6 bases from J, the gap between germline ends came to 16 bases. The V gene's germline CDR1 is SGHRS and CDR2 YFSETQ. This CDR3 contains 14 residues. The CDR3 bases are TGCGCCAGCAGCCCGAACAGCAACTCGCATGGCTACACCTTC. It encodes CASSPNSNSHGYTF.

V gene TRBV7-8 combines with J gene TRBJ2-5; TRBD1 might be the D (6 bases). Germline V lookup: CDR1 SGHVS, CDR2 FQNEAQ. V was trimmed by 2 bases and J by 2 bases, leaving 9 bases between them. This CDR3 is built from 14 residues. The CDR3 region has the DNA TGTGCCAGCAGCTTAAGGACAGATCAAGAGACCCAGTACTTC. This gives the protein CASSLRTDQETQYF. Looking up the rest from reference TRBV7-8 and TRBJ2-5 gives the full variable domain: GAGVSQSPRYKVAKRGQDVALRCDPISGHVSLFWYQQALGQGPEFLTYFQNEAQLDKSGLPSDRFFAERPEGSVSTLKIQRTQQEDSAVYLCASSLRTDQETQYFGPGTRLLVL.

This chain joins TRBV6-4 and TRBJ2-3; a possible D gene is TRBD2 (6 bases). Per germline, CDR1 MRHNA and CDR2 SNTAGT. Between the trimmed V and J ends, which lost 3 bases and 0 bases, there was a span of 10 bases. This CDR3 is 15 amino acids long. The CDR3 coding sequence is TGTGCCAGCAGTGAGAGGGAGGAGAGCACAGATACGCAGTATTTT. It translates to CASSEREESTDTQYF.

The rearrangement uses TRBV2 and TRBJ1-4; TRBD1 matches 9 bases. Unmatched junction bases numbered 11, after V lost 6 bases and J lost 6 bases. The V gene's germline CDR1 is SNHLY and CDR2 FYNNEI. This CDR3 spans 16 amino acids. The CDR3: CASRANTGGAYEKLFF. For the CDR3, the DNA is TGTGCCAGCAGGGCTAATACAGGGGGCGCGTATGAAAAACTGTTTTTT.

This clone has a single count. The chain recombines TRBV2 with TRBJ1-1; 9 nucleotides agree with TRBD1. CDR3 length: 15 residues. Germline V gives CDR1 SNHLY, CDR2 FYNNEI. Trimming cost V 10 bases and J 5 bases; bases outside gene matches: 14. The CDR3 protein is CANVPGQGAFTEAFF. The DNA for the CDR3 is TGTGCCAACGTCCCGGGACAGGGAGCGTTTACTGAAGCTTTCTTT.

This chain links TRBV30 with TRBJ2-7; a possible D gene is TRBD1 (5 bases). The CDR3 totals 13 residues. Deletions cut 1 base from V and 1 base from J, with 8 bases between. CDR1 GTSNPN and CDR2 SVGIG come from the germline V gene (reference sequence). The CDR3 loop is CAWSGTSSYEQYF. CDR3 DNA sequence: TGTGCCTGGAGTGGGACAAGTTCCTACGAGCAGTACTTC.

V and J are TRBV9 and TRBJ1-3; D is unclear. Trimming removed 0 bases from V and 2 bases from J, with 6 bases in between. In germline, CDR1 is SGDLS, CDR2 YYNGEE. The CDR3 is 14 residues long. CDR3 sequence reads: CASSVASTGNTIYF. CDR3 DNA: TGTGCCAGCAGCGTAGCCTCTACTGGAAACACCATATATTTT. Full variable domain (outside the CDR3, taken from reference TRBV9 and TRBJ1-3): DSGVTQTPKHLITATGQRVTLRCSPRSGDLSVYWYQQSLDQGLQFLIQYYNGEERAKGNILERFSAQQFPDLHSELNLSSLELGDSALYFCASSVASTGNTIYFGEGSWLTVV.

The sample holds one count of this clone. The chain uses TRBV6-5 and TRBJ2-7, with 8 nucleotides matching TRBD2. With 4 bases clipped from V and 3 bases from J, the junction kept 5 bases outside the gene matches. The germline gives CDR1 MNHEY, CDR2 SVGAGI. This CDR3 is built from 14 residues. The CDR3 nucleotides read TGTGCCAGCAGTTCTGCGGGGGGAGGCTACGAGCAGTACTTC. Residues: CASSSAGGGYEQYF.

This chain connects TRBV9 to TRBJ2-2; 10 positions agree with TRBD2. V gave up 2 bases and J gave up 7 bases; unmatched junction bases: 8. The V gene's germline CDR1 is SGDLS and CDR2 YYNGEE. The CDR3 sequence is 16 residues long. Here the CDR3 reads CASSVGLAGADGELFF. The CDR3 DNA follows: TGTGCCAGCAGCGTTGGGCTAGCGGGAGCGGACGGGGAGCTGTTTTTT.

The gene calls are TRBV29-1 and TRBJ1-2, with D unclear. The length of the CDR3 is 9 residues. CDR1 and CDR2 (germline): SQVTM, ANQGSEA. Trimming left V 4 bases short and J 8 bases short, with 5 bases between. CDR3 protein: CSVVEGYTF. The CDR3 DNA reads as TGCAGCGTTGTGGAGGGCTACACCTTC.

This chain uses TRBV14 with TRBJ2-1; TRBD2 aligns across 8 bases. CDR1 and CDR2 from the germline V gene are SGHDN and FVKESK. V shed 0 bases, J shed 5 bases, and the junction held 6 bases outside the gene matches. This CDR3 region has 16 residues. The CDR3 DNA sequence: TGTGCCAGCAGCCAAGACCCAGCGGGAGCCCACAATGAGCAGTTCTTC. Translated: CASSQDPAGAHNEQFF. The whole variable domain, filled in from reference TRBV14 and TRBJ2-1, reads EAGVTQFPSHSVIEKGQTVTLRCDPISGHDNLYWYRRVMGKEIKFLLHFVKESKQDESGMPNNRFLAERTGGTYSTLKVQPAELEDSGVYFCASSQDPAGAHNEQFFGPGTRLTVL.

CDR3 bases: TGTGCCAGCAGCGAACGGGGGGGACTAGCGGGAGGAAGTGAGCAGTTCTTC. Amino acid sequence: CASSERGGLAGGSEQFF. The V gene is TRBV7-9, the J gene TRBJ2-1, with 15 bases matching TRBD2. J gave up 9 bases and V 5 bases, and 11 bases lay outside the gene matches. In germline, CDR1 is SEHNR, CDR2 FQNEAQ (reference sequence). The CDR3 extends over 17 amino acids.

V usage is TRBV18 and J usage is TRBJ1-4, with 9 bases lining up with TRBD1. Trimming took 2 bases from V and 6 from J; bases not matched to a gene: 4. CDR3 size: 15 residues. From germline, CDR1 is KGHSH and CDR2 LQKENI. The chain's CDR3 is CASSPGTGRDEKLFF. CDR3 bases: TGTGCCAGCTCACCAGGGACAGGGAGGGATGAAAAACTGTTTTTT.

The chain couples TRBV4-1 to TRBJ1-2; tentatively, D is TRBD1 (6 bases). The V end was cut by 0 bases, the J end by 5 bases, with 13 bases between. The length of the CDR3 is 15 residues. Germline CDR1 reads MGHRA; CDR2 reads YSYEKL. The CDR3 region has the DNA TGCGCCAGCAGCCAAGATAGGGGGACGGGTTATGGCTACACCTTC. Protein: CASSQDRGTGYGYTF.

V gene TRBV7-9 combines with J gene TRBJ1-1; D gene uncertain. This CDR3 contains 14 residues. V gave up 3 bases and J gave up 0 bases, with 8 bases separating them. Germline V CDR1 and CDR2: SEHNR, FQNEAQ (reference sequence). CDR3 sequence: CASSLSGLNTEAFF. CDR3 sequence (DNA): TGTGCCAGCAGCTTGAGTGGTTTGAACACTGAAGCTTTCTTT.

On this clone: Additional DNA sequences in this sample encode the identical CDR3. The V call is TRBV18, the J call TRBJ1-5; 9 bases map to TRBD1. The CDR3 is 15 residues long. J was trimmed by 4 bases and V by 3 bases; bases with no gene match: 4. CDR1 and CDR2 from the germline V gene are KGHSH and LQKENI. The DNA of the CDR3 is TGTGCCAGCTCACCGGGACAGGGAGGTAATCAGCCCCAGCATTTT. This translates into CASSPGQGGNQPQHF. Full variable domain (remainder filled in from reference TRBV18 and TRBJ1-5): NAGVMQNPRHLVRRRGQEARLRCSPMKGHSHVYWYRQLPEEGLKFMVYLQKENIIDESGMPKERFSAEFPKEGPSILRIQQVVRGDSAAYFCASSPGQGGNQPQHFGDGTRLSIL.

The chain uses TRBV19 and TRBJ1-2; possibly TRBD1 for D (5 bases). The germline V gene encodes CDR1 LNHDA and CDR2 SQIVND (reference sequence). The length of the CDR3 is 13 residues. V was cut by 3 bases and J by 6 bases, with 11 bases left in between. CDR3 sequence (DNA): TGTGCCAGTAGTATTGCAGGGATCCATGGCTACACCTTC. This sequence encodes CASSIAGIHGYTF.

The gene calls are TRBV10-3 and TRBJ2-5, with TRBD2 as a possible D gene (6 bases). Trimming shortened V by 2 bases and J by 1 base, and 11 bases separated the two germline ends. This CDR3 is 15 amino acids long. Germline V gene data show CDR1 as ENHRY and CDR2 as SYGVKD. The CDR3 DNA is TGTGCCATCAGTGAGGGGGGGAGCTTCCAAGAGACCCAGTACTTC. Protein: CAISEGGSFQETQYF.

The chain uses TRBV7-8 and TRBJ1-2; 9 bases line up with TRBD1. V dropped 0 bases and J dropped 4; count of bases not matched to a gene: 3. This CDR3 is built from 15 residues. Germline loops: CDR1 SGHVS, CDR2 FQNEAQ. As DNA, the CDR3 is TGTGCCAGCAGCTTAGCGGGACAGGGAGGCTATGGCTACACCTTC. This sequence encodes CASSLAGQGGYGYTF.

The chain's CDR3 is CASSFGQNTGELFF. DNA for the CDR3: TGTGCCAGCAGCTTCGGACAGAACACCGGGGAGCTGTTTTTT. The rearrangement uses TRBV7-9 and TRBJ2-2, with D maybe TRBD1 (5 bases). V lost 3 bases and J lost 1, with 6 bases in between. CDR3 length: 14 residues. Germline values: CDR1 SEHNR, CDR2 FQNEAQ (reference sequence).

The chain joins TRBV7-6 to TRBJ1-1, with a weak D call TRBD1 (5 bases). The CDR3 has 13 amino acids. The V gene's germline CDR1 is SGHVS and CDR2 FNYEAQ. The V end lost 5 bases, the J end lost 2 bases, and 9 bases lay between the germline ends. DNA for the CDR3: TGTGCCAGCAGCCGGACACGAAACACTGAAGCTTTCTTT. This codes for CASSRTRNTEAFF.

The chain carries TRBV18 and TRBJ2-2; 7 nucleotides align to TRBD1. Germline-derived CDR1 and CDR2 are KGHSH and LQKENI. With V trimmed by 4 bases and J by 2 bases, 10 bases remained unmatched. CDR3 length equals 17 residues. The CDR3 sequence: CASSLARDRRNTGELFF. The CDR3 nucleotides read TGTGCCAGCTCACTGGCTCGGGACAGAAGAAACACCGGGGAGCTGTTTTTT.

V and J are TRBV6-1 and TRBJ1-1; D perhaps matches TRBD1 (5 bases). The CDR3 loop spans 14 amino acids. CDR1 MNHNS and CDR2 SASEGT come from the germline V gene. Between the trimmed V and J ends, which lost 3 bases and 5 bases, there was a span of 13 bases. The CDR3 DNA reads TGTGCCAGCAGTGATTTAGGGGATTCGACTGAAGCTTTCTTT. This codes for CASSDLGDSTEAFF.